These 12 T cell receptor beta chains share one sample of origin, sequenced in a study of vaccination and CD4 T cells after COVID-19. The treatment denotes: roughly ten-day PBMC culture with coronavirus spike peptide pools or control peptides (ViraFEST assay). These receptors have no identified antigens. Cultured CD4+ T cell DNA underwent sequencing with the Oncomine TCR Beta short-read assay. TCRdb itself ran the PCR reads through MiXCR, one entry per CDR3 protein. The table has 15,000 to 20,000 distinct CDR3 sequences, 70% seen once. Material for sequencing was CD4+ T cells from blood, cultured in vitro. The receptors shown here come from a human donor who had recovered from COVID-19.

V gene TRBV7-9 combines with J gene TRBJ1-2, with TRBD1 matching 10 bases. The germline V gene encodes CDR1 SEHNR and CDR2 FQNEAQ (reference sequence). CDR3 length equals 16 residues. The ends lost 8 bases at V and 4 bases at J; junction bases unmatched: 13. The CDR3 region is CASGRSGTGVFYGYTF. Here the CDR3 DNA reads TGTGCCAGCGGCAGATCCGGGACAGGGGTATTCTATGGCTACACCTTC.

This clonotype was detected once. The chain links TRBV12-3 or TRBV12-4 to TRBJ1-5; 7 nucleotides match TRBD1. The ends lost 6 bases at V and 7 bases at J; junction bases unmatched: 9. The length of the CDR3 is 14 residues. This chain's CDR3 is CASSLTGDPQPQHF. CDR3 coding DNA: TGTGCCAGCAGCCTTACAGGGGACCCCCAGCCCCAGCATTTT.

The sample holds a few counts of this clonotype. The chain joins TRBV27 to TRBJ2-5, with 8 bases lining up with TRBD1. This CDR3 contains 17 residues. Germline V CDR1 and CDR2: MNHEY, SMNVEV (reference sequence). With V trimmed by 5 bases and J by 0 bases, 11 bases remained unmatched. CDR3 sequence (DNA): TGTGCCAGCAGTATTTCACGGACAGGGTTGAACCAAGAGACCCAGTACTTC. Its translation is CASSISRTGLNQETQYF.

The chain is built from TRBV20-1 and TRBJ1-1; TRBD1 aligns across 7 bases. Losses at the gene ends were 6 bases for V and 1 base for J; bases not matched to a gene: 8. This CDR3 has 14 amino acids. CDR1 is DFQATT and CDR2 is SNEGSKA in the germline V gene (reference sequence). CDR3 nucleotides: TGCAGTGCCCTCCAGGGGGGGAAGAACACTGAAGCTTTCTTT. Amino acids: CSALQGGKNTEAFF.

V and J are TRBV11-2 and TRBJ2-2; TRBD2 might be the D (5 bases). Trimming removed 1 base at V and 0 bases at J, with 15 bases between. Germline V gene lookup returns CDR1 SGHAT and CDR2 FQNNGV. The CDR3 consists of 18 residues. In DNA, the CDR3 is TGTGCCAGCAGCTTAGGGTGGTACGGGCGGGCGAACACCGGGGAGCTGTTTTTT. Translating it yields CASSLGWYGRANTGELFF.

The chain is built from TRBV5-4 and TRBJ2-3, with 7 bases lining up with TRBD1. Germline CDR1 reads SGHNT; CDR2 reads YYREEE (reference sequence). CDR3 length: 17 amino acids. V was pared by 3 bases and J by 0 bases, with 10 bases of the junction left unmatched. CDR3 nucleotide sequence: TGTGCCAGCAGCTCCGGTAGGGGGCGTGCTAGCACAGATACGCAGTATTTT. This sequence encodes CASSSGRGRASTDTQYF.

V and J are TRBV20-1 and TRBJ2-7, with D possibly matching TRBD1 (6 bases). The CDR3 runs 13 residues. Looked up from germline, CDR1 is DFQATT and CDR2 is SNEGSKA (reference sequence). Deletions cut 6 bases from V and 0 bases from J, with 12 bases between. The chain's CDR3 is CSAYRGGSYEQYF. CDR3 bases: TGCAGTGCCTACCGAGGGGGCTCCTACGAGCAGTACTTC.

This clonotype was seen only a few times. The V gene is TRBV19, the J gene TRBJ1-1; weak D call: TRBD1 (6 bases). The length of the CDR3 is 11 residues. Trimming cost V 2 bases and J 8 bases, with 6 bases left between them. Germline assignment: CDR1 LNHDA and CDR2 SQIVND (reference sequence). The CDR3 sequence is CASSIRGEAFF. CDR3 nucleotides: TGTGCCAGTAGTATAAGGGGGGAAGCTTTCTTT.

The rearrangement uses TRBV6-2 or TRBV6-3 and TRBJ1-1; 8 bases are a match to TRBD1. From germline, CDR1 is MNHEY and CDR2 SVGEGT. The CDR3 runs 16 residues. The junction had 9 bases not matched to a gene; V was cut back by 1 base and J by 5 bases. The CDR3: CASSYFVGTGRTEAFF. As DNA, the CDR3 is TGTGCCAGCAGTTACTTCGTGGGGACAGGTAGGACTGAAGCTTTCTTT.

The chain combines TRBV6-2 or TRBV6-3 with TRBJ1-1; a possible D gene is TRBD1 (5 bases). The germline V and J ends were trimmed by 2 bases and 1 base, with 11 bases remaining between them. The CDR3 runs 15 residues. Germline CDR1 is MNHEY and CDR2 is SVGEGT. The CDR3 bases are TGTGCCAGCAGTTACGGAAGGGGTGGGAACACTGAAGCTTTCTTT. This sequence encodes CASSYGRGGNTEAFF.

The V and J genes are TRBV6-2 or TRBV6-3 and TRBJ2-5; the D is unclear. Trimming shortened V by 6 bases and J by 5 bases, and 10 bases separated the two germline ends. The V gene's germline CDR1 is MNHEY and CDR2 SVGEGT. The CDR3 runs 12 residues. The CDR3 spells CASSQIRETQYF. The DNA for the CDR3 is TGTGCCAGCAGCCAGATAAGGGAGACCCAGTACTTC.

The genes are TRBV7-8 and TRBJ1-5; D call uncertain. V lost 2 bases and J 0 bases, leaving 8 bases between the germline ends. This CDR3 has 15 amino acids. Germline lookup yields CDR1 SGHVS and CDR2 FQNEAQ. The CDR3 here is CASSLREYSNQPQHF. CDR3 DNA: TGTGCCAGCAGCTTAAGGGAATATAGCAATCAGCCCCAGCATTTT.